One sample yielded the 10 T cell receptor beta chains listed below, sequenced in a study of cytomegalovirus exposure and HLA in healthy donors. PCR employed 60 Vbeta and 13 Jbeta primers. The method was immunoSEQ multiplex PCR; TCRdb's version includes in-frame clones alone and lacks a portion of them. The table has fewer than 250,000 clones, roughly four fifths seen once; the top ten hold about a tenth. The sample consisted of PBMCs. The receptors stem from a woman aged 50 to 65 in good health and CMV-seropositive.

V and J are TRBV7-2 and TRBJ1-4, with D uncertain. Germline-derived CDR1 and CDR2 are SGHTA and FQGNSA. The CDR3 consists of 13 residues. Trimming shortened V by 5 bases and J by 4 bases, and 8 bases separated the two germline ends. CDR3 DNA sequence: TGTGCCAGCAGCGAGGGAGTTAATGAAAAACTGTTTTTT. Protein product: CASSEGVNEKLFF.

The chain recombines TRBV4-1 with TRBJ2-5; D is possibly TRBD2 (5 bases). V lost 0 bases, J lost 2 bases, and 10 bases lay in between. Germline V gene lookup returns CDR1 MGHRA and CDR2 YSYEKL. This CDR3 is 15 amino acids long. CDR3 amino acids: CASSQEWLAQETQYF. The CDR3 DNA reads as TGCGCCAGCAGCCAAGAATGGTTAGCGCAAGAGACCCAGTACTTC.

The rearrangement uses TRBV11-2 and TRBJ2-2; unclear D gene. V was shortened by 6 bases and J by 1 base, with 6 bases between the two germline ends. The CDR3 is 13 amino acids. Per germline, CDR1 SGHAT and CDR2 FQNNGV. CDR3: CASSSQNTGELFF. As DNA, the CDR3 is TGTGCCAGCAGTTCACAGAACACCGGGGAGCTGTTTTTT.

The CDR3 DNA reads as TGTGCCAGCAGCTTAGAGGACTACTCCTACAATGAGCAGTTCTTC. As protein: CASSLEDYSYNEQFF. This chain uses TRBV7-2 with TRBJ2-1, with D perhaps matching TRBD2 (6 bases). The CDR3 spans 15 residues. Trimming left V 1 base short and J 0 bases short, with 7 bases between. Germline loops: CDR1 SGHTA, CDR2 FQGNSA.

The sample holds one count of this clone. The chain recombines TRBV2 with TRBJ1-2; tentative D call: TRBD1 (6 bases). CDR1 is SNHLY and CDR2 is FYNNEI in the germline V gene. Deletions cut 1 base from V and 8 bases from J, with 14 bases between. The CDR3 contains 14 residues. The CDR3 sequence: CASSEGSGVSGYTF. CDR3 DNA sequence: TGTGCCAGCAGTGAAGGATCAGGGGTTTCCGGCTACACCTTC.

The rearrangement links TRBV6-5 to TRBJ1-2; D is possibly TRBD1 (5 bases). The germline V gene has CDR1 MNHEY and CDR2 SVGAGI. V was cut by 6 bases and J by 8 bases, with 13 bases left in between. The CDR3 covers 12 residues. In DNA form, the CDR3 reads TGTGCCAGCAGAGCGGGGGGTCAAGGCTACACCTTC. It codes for CASRAGGQGYTF.

This chain joins TRBV5-1 and TRBJ2-5, with 8 bases fitting TRBD1. CDR3 size: 16 residues. Trimming removed 5 bases from V and 4 bases from J; junction bases left unmatched: 13. Germline CDR1 is SGHRS and CDR2 is YFSETQ. The CDR3 nucleotides read TGCGCCAGCAGGGTCGGACAGGGCACTCGGGGAGAGACCCAGTACTTC. Encoded protein: CASRVGQGTRGETQYF.

This chain links TRBV4-1 with TRBJ1-2; 8 bases agree with TRBD1. CDR1 is MGHRA and CDR2 is YSYEKL in the germline V gene. The V and J ends lost 0 bases and 4 bases, in that order; junction bases with no gene match: 7. The CDR3 sequence is 16 residues long. CDR3 nucleotide sequence: TGCGCCAGCAGCCAAGATCTGCCAGGGGGCTTCTATGGCTACACCTTC. It is translated as CASSQDLPGGFYGYTF.

The chain is built from TRBV11-2 and TRBJ2-3; the D is unclear. V was cut by 0 bases and J by 2 bases, with 6 bases left in between. Germline CDR1 reads SGHAT; CDR2 reads FQNNGV. The CDR3 extends over 14 amino acids. The CDR3 DNA sequence: TGTGCCAGCAGCTTAGATCCCTCCACAGATACGCAGTATTTT. Translated: CASSLDPSTDTQYF.

The rearrangement uses TRBV6-5 and TRBJ1-2; D is uncertain. The CDR3 totals 13 residues. CDR1 MNHEY and CDR2 SVGAGI come from the germline V gene. V shed 6 bases and J shed 0 bases, with 8 bases lying between them. CDR3 sequence: CASSLTPNYGYTF. The CDR3 coding sequence is TGTGCCAGCAGCCTGACTCCTAACTATGGCTACACCTTC.